This TCR beta chain was identified during a study of CD8 T cells in Susac syndrome. When the RNA was reverse transcribed, random hexamers were used with an input of roughly 0.45 to 1 ug. Coverage of TCR beta CDR3 amplification by immunoSEQ multiplex PCR extended to 54 Vbeta and 13 Jbeta. Each CDR3 protein gets one entry after TCRdb re-called the immunoSEQ multiplex PCR reads with MiXCR. The profile shows about 140,000 distinct CDR3 sequences, roughly 96% of them singletons. In germline, CDR1 is KGHDR, CDR2 SFDVKD. V gave up 1 base and J gave up 9 bases; unmatched junction bases: 6. This CDR3 comprises 15 residues. Stable or active relapsing-remitting multiple sclerosis, untreated and meeting revised McDonald criteria, defined the controls. TEMRA cells were FACS-enriched and CD8+ and CD4+ T cells negatively isolated.

This receptor was taken from a human donor with multiple sclerosis. The chain joins TRBV24-1 to TRBJ2-1; TRBD2 matches at 9 bases. Sequencing was performed on CD4+ T cells from PBMCs. The CDR3: CATSDLGLAGREQFF. The DNA of the CDR3 is TGTGCCACCAGTGATTTAGGGCTAGCGGGACGTGAGCAGTTCTTC.